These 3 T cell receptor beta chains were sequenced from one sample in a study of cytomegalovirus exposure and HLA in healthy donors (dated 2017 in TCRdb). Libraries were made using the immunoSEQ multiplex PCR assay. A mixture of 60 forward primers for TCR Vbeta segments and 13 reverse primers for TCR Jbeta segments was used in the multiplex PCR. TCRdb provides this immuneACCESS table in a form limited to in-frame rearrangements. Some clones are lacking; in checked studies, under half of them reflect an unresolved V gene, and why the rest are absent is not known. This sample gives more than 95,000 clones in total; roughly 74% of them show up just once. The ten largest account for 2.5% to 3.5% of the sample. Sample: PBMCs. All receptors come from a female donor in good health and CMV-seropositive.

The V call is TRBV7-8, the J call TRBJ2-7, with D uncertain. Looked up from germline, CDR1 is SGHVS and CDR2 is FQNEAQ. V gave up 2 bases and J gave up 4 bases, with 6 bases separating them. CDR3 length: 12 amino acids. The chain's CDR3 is CASSLSEYEQYF. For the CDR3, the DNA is TGTGCCAGCAGCTTATCAGAATACGAGCAGTACTTC.

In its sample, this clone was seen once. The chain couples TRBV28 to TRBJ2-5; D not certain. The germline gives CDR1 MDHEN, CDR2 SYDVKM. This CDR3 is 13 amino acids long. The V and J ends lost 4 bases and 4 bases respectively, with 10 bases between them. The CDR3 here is CASSWVAPETQYF. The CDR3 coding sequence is TGTGCCAGCAGTTGGGTAGCCCCAGAGACCCAGTACTTC. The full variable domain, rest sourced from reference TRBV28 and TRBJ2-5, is DVKVTQSSRYLVKRTGEKVFLECVQDMDHENMFWYRQDPGLGLRLIYFSYDVKMKEKGDIPEGYSVSREKKERFSLILESASTNQTSMYLCASSWVAPETQYFGPGTRLLVL.

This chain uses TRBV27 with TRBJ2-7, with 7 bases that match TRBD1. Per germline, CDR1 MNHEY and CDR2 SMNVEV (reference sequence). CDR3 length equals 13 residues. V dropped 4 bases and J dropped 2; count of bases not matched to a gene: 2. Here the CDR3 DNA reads TGTGCCAGCAGTTGGGGACAGACCTACGAGCAGTACTTC. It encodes CASSWGQTYEQYF.